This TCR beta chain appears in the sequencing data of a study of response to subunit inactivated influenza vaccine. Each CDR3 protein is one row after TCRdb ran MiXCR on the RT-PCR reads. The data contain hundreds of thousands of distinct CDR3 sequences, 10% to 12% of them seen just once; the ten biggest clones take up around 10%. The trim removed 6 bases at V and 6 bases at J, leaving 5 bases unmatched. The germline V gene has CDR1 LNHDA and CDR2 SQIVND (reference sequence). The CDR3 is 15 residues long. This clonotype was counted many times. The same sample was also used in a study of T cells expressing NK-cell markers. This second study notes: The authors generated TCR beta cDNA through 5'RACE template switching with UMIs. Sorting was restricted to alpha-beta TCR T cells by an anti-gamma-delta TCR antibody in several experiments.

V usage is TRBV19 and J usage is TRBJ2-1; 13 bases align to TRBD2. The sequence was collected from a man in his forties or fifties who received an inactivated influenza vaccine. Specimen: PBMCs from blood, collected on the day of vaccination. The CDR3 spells CASSLLAGGFNEQFF. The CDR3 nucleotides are TGTGCCAGTAGCCTACTAGCGGGGGGGTTCAATGAGCAGTTCTTC.